Included here is one T cell receptor beta chain sequence, with context. The CDR3 loop spans 17 amino acids. V lost 4 bases to trimming and J lost 4 bases; unmatched junction nucleotides: 12. The V gene's germline CDR1 is SGDLS and CDR2 YYNGEE. Incorporated into the TCR beta cDNA libraries were unique molecular identifiers, which served to reduce PCR and sequencing biases. TCRdb called the PCR reads again in MiXCR, with one record for every CDR3 protein. The sample includes 160,000 or so distinct CDR3 sequences, roughly 40% seen only once; the top ten take under 30%. This entry is derived from a study of post-analysis software for immune sequencing data. Study at large: Some patients lacked subtype; others had relapsing-remitting, secondary progressive or progressive-relapsing disease.

The sample was blood, taken after autologous hematopoietic stem cell transplantation. This TCR derives from a girl aged 10-17 years with multiple sclerosis. This rearrangement joins TRBV9 to TRBJ1-1; 11 bases fit TRBD1. The CDR3 DNA is TGTGCCAGCAGCCACTCCCGGGACAGGGGGTCGGGCACTGAAGCTTTCTTT. Translation: CASSHSRDRGSGTEAFF.